This TCR beta chain appears in the sequencing data of a study of blood T cell repertoires in COVID-19. In the source study's methods: How many nucleated cells were present was estimated from reference gene primer amplification. Produced via immunoSEQ multiplex PCR; TCRdb's table is partial and in-frame only. That table gives V, J and clone size, and the DNA gave D and trimming. The repertoire holds fewer than 350,000 clones, with roughly 93% as singletons. The study recruited people aged about 18 to 89 years across approximately 25 US areas. Clinical history reported by participants formed the basis on which cohorts were assigned. V trimming: 4 bases; J trimming: 2 bases; junction bases outside the gene matches: 4. The CDR3 is made up of 15 amino acids. The germline V gene has CDR1 SGDLS and CDR2 YYNGEE.

Sequencing was done on a sample of PBMCs or T cells enriched from blood (not recorded which). This sequence joins TRBV9 and TRBJ2-1; TRBD2 matches at 9 bases. This TCR was recovered from a woman in her thirties or forties with acute COVID-19. The CDR3 spells CASSPREGTYNEQFF. CDR3 nucleotide sequence: TGTGCCAGCAGCCCGCGGGAGGGGACCTACAATGAGCAGTTCTTC.